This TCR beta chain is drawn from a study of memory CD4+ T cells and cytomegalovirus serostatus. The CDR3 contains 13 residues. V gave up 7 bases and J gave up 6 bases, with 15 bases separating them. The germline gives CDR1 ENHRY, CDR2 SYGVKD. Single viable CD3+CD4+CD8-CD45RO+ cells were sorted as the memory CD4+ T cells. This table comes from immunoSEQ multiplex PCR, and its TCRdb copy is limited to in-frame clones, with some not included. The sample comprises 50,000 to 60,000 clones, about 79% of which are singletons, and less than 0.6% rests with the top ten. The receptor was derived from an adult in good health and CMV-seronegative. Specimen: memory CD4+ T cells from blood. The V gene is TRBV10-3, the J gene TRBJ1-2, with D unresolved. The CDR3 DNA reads TGTGCCATCACCATGACGCGGTCACATGGCTACACCTTC. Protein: CAITMTRSHGYTF.